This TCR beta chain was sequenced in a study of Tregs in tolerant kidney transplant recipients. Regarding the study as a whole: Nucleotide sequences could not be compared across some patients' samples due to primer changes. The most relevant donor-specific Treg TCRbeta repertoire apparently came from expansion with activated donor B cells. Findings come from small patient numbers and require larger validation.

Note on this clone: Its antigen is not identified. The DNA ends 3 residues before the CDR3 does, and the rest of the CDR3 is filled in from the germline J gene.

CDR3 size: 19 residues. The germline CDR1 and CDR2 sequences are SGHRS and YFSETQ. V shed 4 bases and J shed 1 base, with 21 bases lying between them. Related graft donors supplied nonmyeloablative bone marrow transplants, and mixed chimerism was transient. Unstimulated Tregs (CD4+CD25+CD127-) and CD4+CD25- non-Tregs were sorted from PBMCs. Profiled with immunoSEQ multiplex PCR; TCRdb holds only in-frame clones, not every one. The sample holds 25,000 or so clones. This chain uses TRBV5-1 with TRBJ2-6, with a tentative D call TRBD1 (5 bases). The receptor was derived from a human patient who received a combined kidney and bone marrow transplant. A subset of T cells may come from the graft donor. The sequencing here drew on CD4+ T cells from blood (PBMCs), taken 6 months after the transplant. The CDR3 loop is CASSPSPGYKGSGANVLTF. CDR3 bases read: TGCGCCAGCAGCCCTTCCCCAGGCTACAAGGGGTCTGGGGCCAACGTC. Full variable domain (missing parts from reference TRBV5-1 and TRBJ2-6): KAGVTQTPRYLIKTRGQQVTLSCSPISGHRSVSWYQQTPGQGLQFLFEYFSETQRNKGNFPGRFSGRQFSNSRSEMNVSTLELGDSALYLCASSPSPGYKGSGANVLTFGAGSRLTVL.